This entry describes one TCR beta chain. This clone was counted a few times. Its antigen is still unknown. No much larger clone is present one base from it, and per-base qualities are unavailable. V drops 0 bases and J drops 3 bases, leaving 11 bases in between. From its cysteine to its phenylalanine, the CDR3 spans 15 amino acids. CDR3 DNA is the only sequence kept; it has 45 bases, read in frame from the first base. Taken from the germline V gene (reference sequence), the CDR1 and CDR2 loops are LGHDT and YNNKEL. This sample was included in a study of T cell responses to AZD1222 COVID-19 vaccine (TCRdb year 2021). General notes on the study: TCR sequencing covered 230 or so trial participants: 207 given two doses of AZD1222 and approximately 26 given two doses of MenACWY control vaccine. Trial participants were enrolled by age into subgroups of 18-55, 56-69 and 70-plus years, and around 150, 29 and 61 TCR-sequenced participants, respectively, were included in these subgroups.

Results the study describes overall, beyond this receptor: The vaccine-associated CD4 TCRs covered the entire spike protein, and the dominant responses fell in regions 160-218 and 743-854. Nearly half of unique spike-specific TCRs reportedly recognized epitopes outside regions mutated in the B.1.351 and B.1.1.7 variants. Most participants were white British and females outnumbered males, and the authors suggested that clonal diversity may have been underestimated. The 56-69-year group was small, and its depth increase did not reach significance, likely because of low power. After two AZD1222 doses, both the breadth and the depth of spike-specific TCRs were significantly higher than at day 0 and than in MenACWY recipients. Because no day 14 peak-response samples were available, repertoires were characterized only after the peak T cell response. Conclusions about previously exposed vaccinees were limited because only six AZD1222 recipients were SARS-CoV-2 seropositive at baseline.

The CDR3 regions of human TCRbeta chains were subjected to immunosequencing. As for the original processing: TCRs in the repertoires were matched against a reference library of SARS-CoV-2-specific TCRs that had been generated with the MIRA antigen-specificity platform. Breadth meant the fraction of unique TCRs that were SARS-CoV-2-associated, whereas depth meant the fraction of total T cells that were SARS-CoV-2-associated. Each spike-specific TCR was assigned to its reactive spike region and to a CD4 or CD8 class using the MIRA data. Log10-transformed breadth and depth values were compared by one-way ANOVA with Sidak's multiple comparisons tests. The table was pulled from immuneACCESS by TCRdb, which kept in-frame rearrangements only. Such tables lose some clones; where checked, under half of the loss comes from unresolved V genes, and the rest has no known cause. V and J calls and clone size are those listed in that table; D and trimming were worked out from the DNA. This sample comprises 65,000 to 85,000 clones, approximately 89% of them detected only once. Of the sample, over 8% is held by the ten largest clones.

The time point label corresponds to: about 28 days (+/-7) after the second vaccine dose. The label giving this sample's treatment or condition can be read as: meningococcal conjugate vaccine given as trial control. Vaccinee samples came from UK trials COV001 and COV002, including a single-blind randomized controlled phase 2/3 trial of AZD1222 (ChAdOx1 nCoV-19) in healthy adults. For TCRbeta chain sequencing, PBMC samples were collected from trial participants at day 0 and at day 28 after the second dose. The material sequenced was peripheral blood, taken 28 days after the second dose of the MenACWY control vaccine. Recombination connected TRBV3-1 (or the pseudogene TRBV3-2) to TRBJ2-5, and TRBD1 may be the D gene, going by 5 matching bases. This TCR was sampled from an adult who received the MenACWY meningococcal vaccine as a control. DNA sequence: TGTGCCAGCAGCCAAGATTCAGGGATGAAAGAGACCCAGTACTTC. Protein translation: CASSQDSGMKETQYF.